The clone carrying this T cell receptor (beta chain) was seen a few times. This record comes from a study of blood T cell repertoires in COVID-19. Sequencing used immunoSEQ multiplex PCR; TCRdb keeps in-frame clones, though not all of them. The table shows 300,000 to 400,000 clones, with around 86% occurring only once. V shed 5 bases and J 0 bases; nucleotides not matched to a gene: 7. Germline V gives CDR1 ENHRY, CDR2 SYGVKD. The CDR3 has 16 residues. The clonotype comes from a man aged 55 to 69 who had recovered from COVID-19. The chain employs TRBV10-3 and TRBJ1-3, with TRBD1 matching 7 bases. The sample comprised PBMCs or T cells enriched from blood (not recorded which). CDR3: CAISWDRPDSGNTIYF. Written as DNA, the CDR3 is TGTGCCATCAGTTGGGACAGACCGGACTCTGGAAACACCATATATTTT.